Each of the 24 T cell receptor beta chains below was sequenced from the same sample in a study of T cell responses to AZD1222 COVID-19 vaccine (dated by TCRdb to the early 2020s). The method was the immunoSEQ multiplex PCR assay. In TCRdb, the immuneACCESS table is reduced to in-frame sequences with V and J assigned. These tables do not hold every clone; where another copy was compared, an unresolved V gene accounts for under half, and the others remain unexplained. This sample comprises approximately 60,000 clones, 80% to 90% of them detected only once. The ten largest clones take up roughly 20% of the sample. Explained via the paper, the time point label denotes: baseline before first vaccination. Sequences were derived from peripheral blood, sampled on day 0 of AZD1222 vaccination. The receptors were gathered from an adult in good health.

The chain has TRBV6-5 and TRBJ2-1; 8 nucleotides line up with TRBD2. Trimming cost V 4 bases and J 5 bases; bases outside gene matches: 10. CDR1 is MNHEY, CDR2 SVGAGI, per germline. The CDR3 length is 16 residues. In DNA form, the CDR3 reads TGTGCCAGCAGTTCGGCAGGAGCGGGAGAGGACAATGAGCAGTTCTTC. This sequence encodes CASSSAGAGEDNEQFF.

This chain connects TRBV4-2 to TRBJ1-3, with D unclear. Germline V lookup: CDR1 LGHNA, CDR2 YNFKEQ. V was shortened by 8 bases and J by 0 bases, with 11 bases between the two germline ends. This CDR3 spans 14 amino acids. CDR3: CASGEVSSGNTIYF. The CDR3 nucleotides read TGTGCCAGCGGAGAAGTCAGCTCTGGAAACACCATATATTTT.

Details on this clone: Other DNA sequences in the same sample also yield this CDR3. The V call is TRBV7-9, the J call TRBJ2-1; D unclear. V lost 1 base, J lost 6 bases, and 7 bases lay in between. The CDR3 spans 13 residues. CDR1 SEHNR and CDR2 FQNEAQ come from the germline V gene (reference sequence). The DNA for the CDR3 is TGTGCCAGCAGCTTAGACAGCCGCAATGAGCAGTTCTTC. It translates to CASSLDSRNEQFF.

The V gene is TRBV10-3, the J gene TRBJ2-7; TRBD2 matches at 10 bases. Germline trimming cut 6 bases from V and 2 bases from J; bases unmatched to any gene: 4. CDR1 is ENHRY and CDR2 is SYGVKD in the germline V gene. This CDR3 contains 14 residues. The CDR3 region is CAIRDLAGAYEQYF. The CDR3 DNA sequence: TGTGCCATCAGAGATCTAGCGGGAGCCTACGAGCAGTACTTC.

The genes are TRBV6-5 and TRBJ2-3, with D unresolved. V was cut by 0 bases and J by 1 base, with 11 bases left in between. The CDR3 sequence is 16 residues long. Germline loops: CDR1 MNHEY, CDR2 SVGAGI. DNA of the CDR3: TGTGCCAGCAGTTACTCCCACTCAATGGGCACAGATACGCAGTATTTT. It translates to CASSYSHSMGTDTQYF.

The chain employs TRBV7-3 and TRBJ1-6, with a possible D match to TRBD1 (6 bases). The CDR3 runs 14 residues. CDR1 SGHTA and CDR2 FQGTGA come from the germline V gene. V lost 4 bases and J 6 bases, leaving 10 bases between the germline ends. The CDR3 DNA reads TGTGCCAGCAGCTCACAGGGTAGTAATTCACCCCTCCACTTT. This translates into CASSSQGSNSPLHF.

The CDR3 here is CASSFWEQRLLNYGYTF. The CDR3 coding sequence is TGTGCCAGCAGCTTCTGGGAACAGCGGCTACTTAACTATGGCTACACCTTC. The V gene is TRBV7-2, the J gene TRBJ1-2; the D is unclear. CDR3 size: 17 residues. The germline V and J ends were trimmed by 3 bases and 1 base, with 18 bases remaining between them. The V gene's germline CDR1 is SGHTA and CDR2 FQGNSA.

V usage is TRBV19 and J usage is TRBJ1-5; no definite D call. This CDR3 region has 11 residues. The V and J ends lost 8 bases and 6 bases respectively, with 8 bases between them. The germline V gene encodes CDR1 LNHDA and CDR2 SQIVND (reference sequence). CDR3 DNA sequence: TGTGCCAGTGGTACCCGTCAGCCCCAGCATTTT. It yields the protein CASGTRQPQHF.

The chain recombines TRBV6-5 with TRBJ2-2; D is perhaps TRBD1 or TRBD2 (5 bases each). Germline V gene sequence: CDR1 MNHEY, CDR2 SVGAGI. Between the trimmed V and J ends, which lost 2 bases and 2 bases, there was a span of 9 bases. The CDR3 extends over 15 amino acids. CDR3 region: CASSYRGPNTGELFF. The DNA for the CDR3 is TGTGCCAGCAGTTACAGGGGACCTAACACCGGGGAGCTGTTTTTT.

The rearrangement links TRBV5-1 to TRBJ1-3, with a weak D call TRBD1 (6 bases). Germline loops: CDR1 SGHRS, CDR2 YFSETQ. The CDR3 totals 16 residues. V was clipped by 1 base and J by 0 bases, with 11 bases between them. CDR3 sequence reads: CASSLTRGFSGNTIYF. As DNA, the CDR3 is TGCGCCAGCAGCTTGACCAGGGGTTTCTCTGGAAACACCATATATTTT.

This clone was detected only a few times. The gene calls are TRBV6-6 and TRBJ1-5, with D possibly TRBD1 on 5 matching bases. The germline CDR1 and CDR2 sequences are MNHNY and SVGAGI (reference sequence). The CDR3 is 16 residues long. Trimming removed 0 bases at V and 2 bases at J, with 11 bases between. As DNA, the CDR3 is TGTGCCAGCAGTTACTCGCCGTTCAGGGGCAATCAGCCCCAGCATTTT. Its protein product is CASSYSPFRGNQPQHF.

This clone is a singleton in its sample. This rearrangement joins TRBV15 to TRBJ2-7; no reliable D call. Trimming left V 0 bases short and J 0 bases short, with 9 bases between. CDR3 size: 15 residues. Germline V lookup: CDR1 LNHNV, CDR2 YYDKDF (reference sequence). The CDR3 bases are TGTGCCACCAGCAGAGAGGTCCGGAGCTCCTACGAGCAGTACTTC. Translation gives CATSREVRSSYEQYF. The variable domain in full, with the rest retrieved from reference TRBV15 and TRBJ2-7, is DAMVIQNPRYQVTQFGKPVTLSCSQTLNHNVMYWYQQKSSQAPKLLFHYYDKDFNNEADTPDNFQSRRPNTSFCFLDIRSPGLGDTAMYLCATSREVRSSYEQYFGPGTRLTVT.

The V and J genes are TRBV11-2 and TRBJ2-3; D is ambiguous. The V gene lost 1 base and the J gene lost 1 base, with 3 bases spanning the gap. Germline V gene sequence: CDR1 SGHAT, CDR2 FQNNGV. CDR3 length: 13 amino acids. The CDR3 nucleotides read TGTGCCAGCAGCTTAGGCGGCACAGATACGCAGTATTTT. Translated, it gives CASSLGGTDTQYF.

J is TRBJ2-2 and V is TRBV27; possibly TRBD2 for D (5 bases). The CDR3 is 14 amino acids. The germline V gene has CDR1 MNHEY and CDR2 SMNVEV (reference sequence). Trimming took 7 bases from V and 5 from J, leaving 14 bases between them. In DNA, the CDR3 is TGTGCCAGCATGGACTTGTATAGAACCGGGGAGCTGTTTTTT. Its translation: CASMDLYRTGELFF.

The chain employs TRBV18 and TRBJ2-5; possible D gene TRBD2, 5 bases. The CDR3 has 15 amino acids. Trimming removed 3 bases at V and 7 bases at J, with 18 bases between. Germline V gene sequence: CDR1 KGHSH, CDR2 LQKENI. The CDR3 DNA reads TGTGCCAGCTCACCTTTGGACTTAGTTGAGGGGACCCAGTACTTC. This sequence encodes CASSPLDLVEGTQYF.

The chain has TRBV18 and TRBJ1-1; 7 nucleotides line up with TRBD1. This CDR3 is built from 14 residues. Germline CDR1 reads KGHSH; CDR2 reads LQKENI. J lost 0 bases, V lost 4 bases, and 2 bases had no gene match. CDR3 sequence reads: CASSQGAMNTEAFF. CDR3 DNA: TGTGCCAGCTCACAGGGGGCGATGAACACTGAAGCTTTCTTT.

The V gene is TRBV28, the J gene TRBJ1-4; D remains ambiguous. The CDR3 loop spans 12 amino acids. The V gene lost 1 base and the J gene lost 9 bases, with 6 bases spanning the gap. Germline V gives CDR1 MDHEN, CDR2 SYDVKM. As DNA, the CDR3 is TGTGCCAGCAGTTTATCCCGGCAAAAACTGTTTTTT. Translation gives CASSLSRQKLFF. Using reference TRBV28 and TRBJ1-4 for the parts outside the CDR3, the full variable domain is DVKVTQSSRYLVKRTGEKVFLECVQDMDHENMFWYRQDPGLGLRLIYFSYDVKMKEKGDIPEGYSVSREKKERFSLILESASTNQTSMYLCASSLSRQKLFFGSGTQLSVL.

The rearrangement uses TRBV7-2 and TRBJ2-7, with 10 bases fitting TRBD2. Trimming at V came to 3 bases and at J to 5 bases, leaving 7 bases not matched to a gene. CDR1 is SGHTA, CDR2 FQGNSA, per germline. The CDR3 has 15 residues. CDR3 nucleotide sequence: TGTGCCAGCAGCTTTTACCTAGCGGGAGAAAACGAGCAGTACTTC. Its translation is CASSFYLAGENEQYF.

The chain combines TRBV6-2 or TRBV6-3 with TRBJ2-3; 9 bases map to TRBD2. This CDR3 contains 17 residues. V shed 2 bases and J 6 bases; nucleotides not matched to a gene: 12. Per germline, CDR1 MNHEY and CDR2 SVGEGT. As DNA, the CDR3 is TGTGCCAGCAGTTACAGTTGGATGGTAGCGGGAGCCGATACGCAGTATTTT. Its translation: CASSYSWMVAGADTQYF.

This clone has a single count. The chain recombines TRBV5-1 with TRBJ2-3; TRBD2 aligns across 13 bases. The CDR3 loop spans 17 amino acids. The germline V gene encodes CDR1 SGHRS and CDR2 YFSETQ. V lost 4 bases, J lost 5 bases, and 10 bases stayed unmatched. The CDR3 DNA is TGCGCCAGCAGCCCGGCCCCCGGACTAGCGGGAGAAGATACGCAGTATTTT. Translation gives CASSPAPGLAGEDTQYF.

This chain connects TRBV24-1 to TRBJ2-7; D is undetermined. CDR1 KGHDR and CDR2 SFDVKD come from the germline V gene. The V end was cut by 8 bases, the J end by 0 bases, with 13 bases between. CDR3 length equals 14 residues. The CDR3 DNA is TGTGCCACCATCGGCGGTTACAGCTCCTACGAGCAGTACTTC. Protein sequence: CATIGGYSSYEQYF.

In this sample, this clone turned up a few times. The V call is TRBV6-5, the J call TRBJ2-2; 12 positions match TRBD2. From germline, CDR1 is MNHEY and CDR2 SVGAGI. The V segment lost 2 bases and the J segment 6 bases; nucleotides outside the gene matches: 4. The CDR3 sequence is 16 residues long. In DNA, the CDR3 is TGTGCCAGCAGTTACCTAGCGGGAGGGCCGGCCGGGGAGCTGTTTTTT. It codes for CASSYLAGGPAGELFF.

The CDR3 sequence is CASSLGRLTSNEQFF. CDR3 DNA: TGTGCCAGCAGCTTAGGCCGACTCACGAGCAATGAGCAGTTCTTC. V is TRBV11-3 and J is TRBJ2-1; no reliable D call. Trimming took 1 base from V and 6 from J, leaving 13 bases between them. Germline V CDR1 and CDR2: SGHNT, YENEEA. This CDR3 spans 15 amino acids.

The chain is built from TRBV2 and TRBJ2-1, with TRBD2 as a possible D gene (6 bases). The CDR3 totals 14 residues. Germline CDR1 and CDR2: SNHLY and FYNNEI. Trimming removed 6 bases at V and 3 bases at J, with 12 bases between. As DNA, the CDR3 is TGTGCCAGCAGGGGTCGGGGACTCTACAATGAGCAGTTCTTC. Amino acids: CASRGRGLYNEQFF.